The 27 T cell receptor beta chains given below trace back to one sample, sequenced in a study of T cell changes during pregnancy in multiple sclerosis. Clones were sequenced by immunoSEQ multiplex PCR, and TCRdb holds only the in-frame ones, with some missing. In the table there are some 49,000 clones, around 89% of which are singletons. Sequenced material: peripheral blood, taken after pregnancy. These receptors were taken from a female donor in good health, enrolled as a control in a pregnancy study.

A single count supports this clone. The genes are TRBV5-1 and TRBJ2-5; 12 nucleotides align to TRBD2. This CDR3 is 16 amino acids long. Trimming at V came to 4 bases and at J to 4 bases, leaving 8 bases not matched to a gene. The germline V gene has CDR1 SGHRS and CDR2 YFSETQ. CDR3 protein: CASSGPSGRARETQYF. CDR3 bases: TGCGCCAGCAGCGGCCCTAGCGGGAGGGCAAGAGAGACCCAGTACTTC.

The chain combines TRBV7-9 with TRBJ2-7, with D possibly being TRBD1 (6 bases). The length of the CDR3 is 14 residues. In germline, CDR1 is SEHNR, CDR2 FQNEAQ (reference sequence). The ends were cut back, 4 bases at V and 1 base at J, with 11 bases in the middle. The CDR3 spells CASSSGTTSYEQYF. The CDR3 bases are TGTGCCAGCAGCTCCGGGACAACTTCCTACGAGCAGTACTTC.

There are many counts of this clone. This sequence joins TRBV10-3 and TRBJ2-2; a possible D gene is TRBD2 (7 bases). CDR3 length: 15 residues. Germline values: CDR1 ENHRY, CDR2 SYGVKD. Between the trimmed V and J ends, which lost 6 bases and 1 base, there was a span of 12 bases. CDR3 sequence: CAIRRGRGNTGELFF. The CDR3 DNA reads TGTGCCATCAGGCGGGGGCGCGGGAACACCGGGGAGCTGTTTTTT.

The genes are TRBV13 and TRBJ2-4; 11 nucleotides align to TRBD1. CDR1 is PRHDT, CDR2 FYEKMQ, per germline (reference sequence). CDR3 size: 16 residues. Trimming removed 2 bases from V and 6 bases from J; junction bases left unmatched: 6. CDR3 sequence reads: CASSLRTGGQGNIQYF. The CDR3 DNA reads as TGTGCCAGCAGCTTAAGGACAGGGGGCCAGGGAAACATTCAGTACTTC.

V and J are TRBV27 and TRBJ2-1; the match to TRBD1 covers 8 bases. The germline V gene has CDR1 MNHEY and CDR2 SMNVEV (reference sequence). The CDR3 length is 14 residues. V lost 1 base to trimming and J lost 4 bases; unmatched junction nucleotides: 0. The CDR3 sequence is CASSLYRGYNEQFF. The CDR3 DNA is TGTGCCAGCAGTTTATACAGGGGGTACAATGAGCAGTTCTTC.

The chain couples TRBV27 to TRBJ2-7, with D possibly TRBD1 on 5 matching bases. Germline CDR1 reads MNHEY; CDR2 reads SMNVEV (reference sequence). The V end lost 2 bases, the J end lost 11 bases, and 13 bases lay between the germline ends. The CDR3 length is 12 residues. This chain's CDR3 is CASSLNGAEEYF. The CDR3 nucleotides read TGTGCCAGCAGTTTAAATGGGGCAGAGGAGTACTTC.

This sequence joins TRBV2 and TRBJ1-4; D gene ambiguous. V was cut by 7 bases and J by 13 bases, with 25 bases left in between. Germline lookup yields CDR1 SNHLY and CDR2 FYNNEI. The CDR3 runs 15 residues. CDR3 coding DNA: TGTGCCAGCACCTTTCAAGGACTAACCCAAGGTGGACTGTTTTTT. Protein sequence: CASTFQGLTQGGLFF.

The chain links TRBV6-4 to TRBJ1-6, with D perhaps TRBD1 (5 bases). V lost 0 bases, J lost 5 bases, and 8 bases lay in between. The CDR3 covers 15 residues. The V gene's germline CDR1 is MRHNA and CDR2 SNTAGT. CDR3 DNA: TGTGCCAGCAGTGACTCGAAAGGGGATAATTCACCCCTCCACTTT. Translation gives CASSDSKGDNSPLHF.

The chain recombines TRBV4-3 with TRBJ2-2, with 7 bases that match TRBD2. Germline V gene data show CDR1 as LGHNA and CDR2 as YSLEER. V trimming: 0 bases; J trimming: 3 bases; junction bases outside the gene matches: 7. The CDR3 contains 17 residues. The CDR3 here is CASSQEAAGEYTGELFF. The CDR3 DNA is TGCGCCAGCAGCCAAGAGGCCGCGGGGGAGTACACCGGGGAGCTGTTTTTT.

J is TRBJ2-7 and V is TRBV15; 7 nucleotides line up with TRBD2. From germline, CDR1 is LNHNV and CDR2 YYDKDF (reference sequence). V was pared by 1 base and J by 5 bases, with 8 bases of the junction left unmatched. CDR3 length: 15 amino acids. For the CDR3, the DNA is TGTGCCACCAGCAGAGTCCCCCTAGCGGCCCACGAGCAGTACTTC. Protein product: CATSRVPLAAHEQYF.

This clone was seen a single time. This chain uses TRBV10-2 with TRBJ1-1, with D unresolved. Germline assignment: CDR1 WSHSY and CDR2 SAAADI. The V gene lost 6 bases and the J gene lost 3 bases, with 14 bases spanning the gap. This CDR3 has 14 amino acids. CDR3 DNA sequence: TGCGCCAGCAGCACGTCCCTCGGGGACACTGAAGCTTTCTTT. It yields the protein CASSTSLGDTEAFF.

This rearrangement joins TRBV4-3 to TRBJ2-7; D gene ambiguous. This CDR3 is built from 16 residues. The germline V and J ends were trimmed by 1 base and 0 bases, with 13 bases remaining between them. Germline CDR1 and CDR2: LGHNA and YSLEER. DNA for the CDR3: TGCGCCAGCAGCCAAGGTCACGGGTTAAGCTCCTACGAGCAGTACTTC. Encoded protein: CASSQGHGLSSYEQYF.

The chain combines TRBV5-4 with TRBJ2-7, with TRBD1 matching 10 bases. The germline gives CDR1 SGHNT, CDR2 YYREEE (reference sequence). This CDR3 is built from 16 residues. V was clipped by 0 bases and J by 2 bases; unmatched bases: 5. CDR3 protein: CASSLGGTGATYEQYF. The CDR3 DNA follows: TGTGCCAGCAGCTTGGGGGGGACAGGGGCGACCTACGAGCAGTACTTC.

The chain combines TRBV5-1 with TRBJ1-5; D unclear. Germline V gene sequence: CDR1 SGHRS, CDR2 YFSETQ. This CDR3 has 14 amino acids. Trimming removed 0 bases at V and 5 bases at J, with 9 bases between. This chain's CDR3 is CASSLGGTDQPQHF. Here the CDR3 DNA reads TGCGCCAGCAGCTTGGGAGGAACGGATCAGCCCCAGCATTTT. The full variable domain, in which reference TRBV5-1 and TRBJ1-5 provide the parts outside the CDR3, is KAGVTQTPRYLIKTRGQQVTLSCSPISGHRSVSWYQQTPGQGLQFLFEYFSETQRNKGNFPGRFSGRQFSNSRSEMNVSTLELGDSALYLCASSLGGTDQPQHFGDGTRLSIL.

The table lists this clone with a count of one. The CDR3 nucleotides are TGTGCCAGCAGTGACGGGACTAGCACCGGGGAGCTGTTTTTT. Protein: CASSDGTSTGELFF. The chain is built from TRBV6-4 and TRBJ2-2; TRBD2 agrees at 8 bases. Trimming removed 2 bases from V and 4 bases from J; junction bases left unmatched: 0. The CDR3 is 14 residues long. The germline V gene encodes CDR1 MRHNA and CDR2 SNTAGT.

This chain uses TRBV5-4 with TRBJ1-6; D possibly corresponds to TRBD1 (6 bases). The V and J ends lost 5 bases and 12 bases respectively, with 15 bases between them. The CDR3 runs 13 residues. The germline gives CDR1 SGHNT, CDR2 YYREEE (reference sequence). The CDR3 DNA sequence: TGTGCCAGCAGTTCGGGACATTTCTTACCCCTCCACTTT. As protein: CASSSGHFLPLHF.

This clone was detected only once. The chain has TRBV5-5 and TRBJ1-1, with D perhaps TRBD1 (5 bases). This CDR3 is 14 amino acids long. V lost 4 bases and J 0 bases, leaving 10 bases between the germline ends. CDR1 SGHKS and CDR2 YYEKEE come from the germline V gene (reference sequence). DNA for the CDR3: TGTGCCAGCAGCCCTGGGGGGGTGAACACTGAAGCTTTCTTT. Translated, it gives CASSPGGVNTEAFF.

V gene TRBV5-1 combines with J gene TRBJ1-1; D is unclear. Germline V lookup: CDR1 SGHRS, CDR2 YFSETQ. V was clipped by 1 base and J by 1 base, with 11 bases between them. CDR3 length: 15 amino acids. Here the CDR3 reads CASSLSTDPNTEAFF. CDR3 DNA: TGCGCCAGCAGCTTGTCCACAGACCCGAACACTGAAGCTTTCTTT.

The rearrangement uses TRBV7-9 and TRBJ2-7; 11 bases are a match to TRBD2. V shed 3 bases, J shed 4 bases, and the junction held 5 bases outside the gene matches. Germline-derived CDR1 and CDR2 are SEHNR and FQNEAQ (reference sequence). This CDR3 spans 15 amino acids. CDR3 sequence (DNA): TGTGCCAGCAGCTTTAGCGGGGGGGCCGGGTACGAGCAGTACTTC. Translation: CASSFSGGAGYEQYF.

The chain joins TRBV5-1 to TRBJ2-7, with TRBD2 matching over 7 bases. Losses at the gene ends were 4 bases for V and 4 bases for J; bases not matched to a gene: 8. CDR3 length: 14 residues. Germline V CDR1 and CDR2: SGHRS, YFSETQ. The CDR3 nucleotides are TGCGCCAGCAGCAAGACTAGCCCTAGATACGAGCAGTACTTC. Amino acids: CASSKTSPRYEQYF. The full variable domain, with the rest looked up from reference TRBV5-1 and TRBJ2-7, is KAGVTQTPRYLIKTRGQQVTLSCSPISGHRSVSWYQQTPGQGLQFLFEYFSETQRNKGNFPGRFSGRQFSNSRSEMNVSTLELGDSALYLCASSKTSPRYEQYFGPGTRLTVT.

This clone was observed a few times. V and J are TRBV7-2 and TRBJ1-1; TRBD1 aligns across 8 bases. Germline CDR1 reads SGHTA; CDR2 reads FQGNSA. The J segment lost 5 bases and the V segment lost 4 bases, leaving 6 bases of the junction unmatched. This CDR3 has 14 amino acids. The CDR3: CASSYGQGGTEAFF. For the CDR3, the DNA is TGTGCCAGCAGCTATGGACAGGGTGGGACTGAAGCTTTCTTT.

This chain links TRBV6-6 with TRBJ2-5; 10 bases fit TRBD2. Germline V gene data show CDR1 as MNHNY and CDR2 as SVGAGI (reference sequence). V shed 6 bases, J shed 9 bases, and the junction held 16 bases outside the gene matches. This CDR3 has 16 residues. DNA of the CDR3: TGTGCCAGCAGCCTCAAGACTAGCGGGTTCATCTGGCCCCAGTACTTC. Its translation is CASSLKTSGFIWPQYF.

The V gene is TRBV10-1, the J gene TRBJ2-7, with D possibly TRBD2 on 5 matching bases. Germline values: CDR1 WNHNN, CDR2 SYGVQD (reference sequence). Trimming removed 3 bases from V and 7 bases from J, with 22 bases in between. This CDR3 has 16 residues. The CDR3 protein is CASSESTTRTMGEQYF. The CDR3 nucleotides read TGCGCCAGCAGTGAATCGACTACTCGGACCATGGGGGAGCAGTACTTC.

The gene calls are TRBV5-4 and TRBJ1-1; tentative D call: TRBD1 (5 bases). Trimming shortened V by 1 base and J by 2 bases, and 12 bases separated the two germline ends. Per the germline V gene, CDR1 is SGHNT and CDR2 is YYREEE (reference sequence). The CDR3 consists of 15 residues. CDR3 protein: CASSLSRQINTEAFF. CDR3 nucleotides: TGTGCCAGCAGCTTGTCCAGACAGATAAACACTGAAGCTTTCTTT.

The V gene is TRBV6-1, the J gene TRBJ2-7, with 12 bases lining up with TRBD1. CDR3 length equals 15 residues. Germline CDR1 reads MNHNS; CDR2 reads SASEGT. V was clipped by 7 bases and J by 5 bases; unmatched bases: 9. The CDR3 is CASNQPGQGADEQYF. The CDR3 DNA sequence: TGTGCCAGCAACCAACCGGGACAGGGGGCCGACGAGCAGTACTTC.

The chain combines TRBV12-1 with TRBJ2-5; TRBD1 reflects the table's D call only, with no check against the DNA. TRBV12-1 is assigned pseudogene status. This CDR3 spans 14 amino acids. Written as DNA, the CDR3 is TGTGCCAGCGCTACAGGGGTCGGGCAAGAGACCCAGTACTTC. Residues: CASATGVGQETQYF.

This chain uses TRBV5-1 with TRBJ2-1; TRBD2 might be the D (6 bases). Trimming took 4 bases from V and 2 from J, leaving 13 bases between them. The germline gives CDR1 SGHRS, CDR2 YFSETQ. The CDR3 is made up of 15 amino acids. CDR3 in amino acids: CASSELAETYNEQFF. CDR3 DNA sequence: TGCGCCAGCAGCGAACTAGCAGAAACCTACAATGAGCAGTTCTTC.